What follows are 23 T cell receptor beta chains derived from one specimen sequenced in a study of PD-1 blockade in classical Hodgkin lymphoma. Time point meaning: cycle 4 day 1 (C4D1), after more than 5 weeks of nivolumab. Patients all relapsed after autologous stem cell transplantation, and there was variation in brentuximab vedotin exposure. The table came from immunoSEQ multiplex PCR; TCRdb's copy has only in-frame clones and leaves some out. This table has 30,000 to 50,000 clones, 77% appearing once. The material sequenced was peripheral blood mononuclear cells (PBMCs), taken before the fourth cycle of nivolumab. Receptors originate from a human donor with classical Hodgkin lymphoma.

This rearrangement joins TRBV10-3 to TRBJ2-7; D might be TRBD1 (5 bases). This CDR3 is 12 amino acids long. The ends were cut back, 11 bases at V and 0 bases at J, with 11 bases in the middle. CDR1 is ENHRY, CDR2 SYGVKD, per germline. As DNA, the CDR3 is TGTGCCGTAGGGGTTTACTCCTACGAGCAGTACTTC. This gives the protein CAVGVYSYEQYF.

V is TRBV6-1 and J is TRBJ1-2; unclear D gene. The CDR3 contains 14 residues. V lost 0 bases, J lost 5 bases, and 10 bases lay in between. CDR1 MNHNS and CDR2 SASEGT come from the germline V gene. The CDR3 spells CASSEARTVYGYTF. The CDR3 nucleotides read TGTGCCAGCAGTGAAGCCAGGACGGTGTATGGCTACACCTTC.

The V and J genes are TRBV4-3 and TRBJ2-7; TRBD1 might be the D (6 bases). Trimming took 3 bases from V and 0 from J, leaving 15 bases between them. CDR3 length: 16 amino acids. From germline, CDR1 is LGHNA and CDR2 YSLEER. CDR3 nucleotide sequence: TGCGCCAGCAGCCACTTCACGGGACACCTCTCCTACGAGCAGTACTTC. Protein sequence: CASSHFTGHLSYEQYF.

The CDR3 reads CASSPMGSNSGNTIYF. CDR3 sequence (DNA): TGTGCCAGCTCACCTATGGGGTCCAACTCTGGAAACACCATATATTTT. The rearrangement joins TRBV18 to TRBJ1-3; D is unclear. CDR3 size: 16 residues. Trimming took 3 bases from V and 0 from J, leaving 12 bases between them. Germline loops: CDR1 KGHSH, CDR2 LQKENI.

The gene calls are TRBV29-1 and TRBJ1-4; the match to TRBD1 covers 7 bases. Germline loops: CDR1 SQVTM, CDR2 ANQGSEA. The CDR3 covers 14 residues. The junction had 12 bases not matched to a gene; V was cut back by 3 bases and J by 11 bases. The CDR3 spells CSVESGGQGGKLFF. DNA of the CDR3: TGCAGCGTTGAGAGCGGGGGCCAGGGGGGGAAACTGTTTTTT.

This clone was seen only once. The V and J genes are TRBV7-8 and TRBJ2-1; unclear D gene. Germline CDR1 reads SGHVS; CDR2 reads FQNEAQ. CDR3 length: 13 amino acids. The ends were cut back, 4 bases at V and 6 bases at J, with 10 bases in the middle. As DNA, the CDR3 is TGTGCCAGCAGCTCCCATATTTTCAATGAGCAGTTCTTC. Encoded protein: CASSSHIFNEQFF.

The gene calls are TRBV7-3 and TRBJ2-3; 9 nucleotides agree with TRBD1. This CDR3 has 15 amino acids. The J segment lost 4 bases and the V segment lost 3 bases, leaving 5 bases of the junction unmatched. Per the germline V gene, CDR1 is SGHTA and CDR2 is FQGTGA. CDR3 residues: CASSFHRGRADTQYF. CDR3 nucleotides: TGTGCCAGCAGCTTTCACAGGGGGCGGGCAGATACGCAGTATTTT.

This clone is a singleton in its sample. The V gene is TRBV7-2, the J gene TRBJ1-5, with 7 bases that match TRBD1. J gave up 4 bases and V 5 bases, and 8 bases lay outside the gene matches. CDR3 length equals 15 residues. Per germline, CDR1 SGHTA and CDR2 FQGNSA. The CDR3 coding sequence is TGTGCCAGCAGCCTAACAGGGGTGTGGAATCAGCCCCAGCATTTT. This encodes CASSLTGVWNQPQHF.

This chain connects TRBV15 to TRBJ1-2; tentative D call: TRBD1 (6 bases). This CDR3 contains 14 residues. Trimming took off 5 bases at V and 2 bases at J, with 12 bases between the two ends. CDR1 is LNHNV and CDR2 is YYDKDF in the germline V gene (reference sequence). The CDR3 coding sequence is TGTGCCACCAGCGGGGGGCCCTCCAACTATGGCTACACCTTC. Translation gives CATSGGPSNYGYTF.

The DNA for the CDR3 is TGTGCCAGCAGTTTATCTGTCCGGGACAGAGAGACCCAGTACTTC. Translated, it gives CASSLSVRDRETQYF. V and J are TRBV27 and TRBJ2-5, with 7 bases identical to TRBD1. V shed 0 bases and J 4 bases; nucleotides not matched to a gene: 5. The CDR3 covers 15 residues. Germline V gives CDR1 MNHEY, CDR2 SMNVEV (reference sequence).

CDR3 sequence: CASSQGGGLLKEQFF. The CDR3 nucleotides read TGCGCCAGCAGCCAGGGCGGGGGACTTTTGAAGGAGCAGTTCTTC. This chain joins TRBV4-1 and TRBJ2-1; TRBD2 aligns across 7 bases. Losses at the gene ends were 3 bases for V and 10 bases for J; bases not matched to a gene: 12. The germline gives CDR1 MGHRA, CDR2 YSYEKL. The CDR3 length is 15 residues.

The chain is built from TRBV27 and TRBJ1-1; no clear D gene. V shed 2 bases and J shed 7 bases, with 11 bases lying between them. The germline CDR1 and CDR2 sequences are MNHEY and SMNVEV (reference sequence). The CDR3 spans 13 residues. This CDR3 reads CASSLGVGLEAFF. The CDR3 DNA reads TGTGCCAGCAGTTTAGGGGTCGGGCTTGAAGCTTTCTTT.

V and J are TRBV7-2 and TRBJ2-5, with D tentatively TRBD2 (5 bases). Germline V lookup: CDR1 SGHTA, CDR2 FQGNSA. The CDR3 contains 15 residues. Deletions cut 5 bases from V and 2 bases from J, with 15 bases between. As DNA, the CDR3 is TGTGCCAGCAGCCCAGTGGTCGCGGGTCAAGAGACCCAGTACTTC. Its translation is CASSPVVAGQETQYF.

The rearrangement joins TRBV2 to TRBJ1-6; no definite D call. The germline V gene encodes CDR1 SNHLY and CDR2 FYNNEI. There are 13 residues in the CDR3. The V end lost 6 bases, the J end lost 4 bases, and 7 bases lay between the germline ends. In nucleotides, the CDR3 is TGTGCCAGCAGGGACGATTATAATTCACCCCTCCACTTT. Amino acids: CASRDDYNSPLHF.

The chain recombines TRBV11-2 with TRBJ2-7; weak D call: TRBD2 (7 bases). Between the trimmed V and J ends, which lost 5 bases and 3 bases, there was a span of 23 bases. The germline gives CDR1 SGHAT, CDR2 FQNNGV. The CDR3 spans 17 residues. The CDR3 loop reads CASSRPTRGGRDYEQYF. The CDR3 DNA follows: TGTGCCAGCAGCCGACCCACGAGGGGGGGGCGCGACTACGAGCAGTACTTC.

V gene TRBV18 combines with J gene TRBJ1-2; D gene unclear. Trimming removed 2 bases at V and 6 bases at J, with 10 bases between. From germline, CDR1 is KGHSH and CDR2 LQKENI. This CDR3 contains 13 residues. CDR3 in amino acids: CASSPSGPDGYTF. The CDR3 coding sequence is TGTGCCAGCTCACCAAGCGGCCCGGATGGCTACACCTTC.

The chain employs TRBV18 and TRBJ2-2, with D perhaps TRBD2 (6 bases). Germline V gene sequence: CDR1 KGHSH, CDR2 LQKENI. V was trimmed by 1 base and J by 5 bases, leaving 11 bases between them. CDR3 size: 15 residues. The chain's CDR3 is CASSPLGGRTGELFF. The CDR3 nucleotides read TGTGCCAGCTCACCACTCGGGGGACGGACCGGGGAGCTGTTTTTT.

The chain uses TRBV29-1 and TRBJ1-2; D is ambiguous. Germline values: CDR1 SQVTM, CDR2 ANQGSEA. The length of the CDR3 is 13 residues. V was trimmed by 2 bases and J by 4 bases, leaving 11 bases between them. This CDR3 reads CSVEMGFGYGYTF. CDR3 in DNA: TGCAGCGTTGAAATGGGGTTTGGCTATGGCTACACCTTC.

The chain recombines TRBV7-2 with TRBJ2-3; D is possibly TRBD1 or TRBD2 (5 bases each). In germline, CDR1 is SGHTA, CDR2 FQGNSA. The CDR3 has 16 residues. V gave up 1 base and J gave up 4 bases, with 15 bases separating them. CDR3 DNA sequence: TGTGCCAGCAGCTTAGGAGGGGTTGGGACCCCAGATACGCAGTATTTT. The encoded protein is CASSLGGVGTPDTQYF.

The rearrangement links TRBV6-6 to TRBJ2-1, with D hard to call. Trimming cost V 0 bases and J 8 bases, with 5 bases left between them. The CDR3 is 12 amino acids. CDR1 MNHNY and CDR2 SVGAGI come from the germline V gene (reference sequence). CDR3 DNA sequence: TGTGCCAGCAGTTACTCGGGCTATGAGCAGTTCTTC. Translated, it gives CASSYSGYEQFF.

The gene calls are TRBV10-3 and TRBJ2-5; tentative D call: TRBD1 (5 bases). The CDR3 is made up of 16 amino acids. Per the germline V gene, CDR1 is ENHRY and CDR2 is SYGVKD. Between the trimmed V and J ends, which lost 0 bases and 4 bases, there was a span of 15 bases. CDR3 bases: TGTGCCATCAGTGAGTCTGCCGCTGGGGCGGCAGAGACCCAGTACTTC. Translation gives CAISESAAGAAETQYF.

The chain links TRBV4-3 to TRBJ2-5; the match to TRBD2 covers 7 bases. Germline assignment: CDR1 LGHNA and CDR2 YSLEER. V lost 0 bases to trimming and J lost 5 bases; unmatched junction nucleotides: 18. This CDR3 region has 19 residues. CDR3 nucleotides: TGCGCCAGCAGCCAAGATAGGGGAGGTGGGGCTAGCGGACGGGAGACCCAGTACTTC. Translated: CASSQDRGGGASGRETQYF.

The rearrangement uses TRBV27 and TRBJ2-2, with D possibly being TRBD2 (5 bases). The germline gives CDR1 MNHEY, CDR2 SMNVEV (reference sequence). V lost 3 bases to trimming and J lost 4 bases, with 9 bases between them. The CDR3 has 14 amino acids. CDR3 sequence: CASSFSGSTGELFF. CDR3 nucleotides: TGTGCCAGCAGTTTTTCGGGGAGCACCGGGGAGCTGTTTTTT.